The clone carrying this T cell receptor (beta chain) has just a few counts. Its specificity is unknown. This sample is drawn from a study of T cell responses to AZD1222 COVID-19 vaccine. Regarding the study as a whole: Clonal diversity may have been underestimated, and the donors were mostly white British, with more females than males. Only a handful of AZD1222 recipients, more than five in all, had baseline seropositivity. Researchers took repertoire samples only after the peak T cell response had come. Epitopes outside B.1.351 and B.1.1.7 mutated regions reportedly drew nearly half of spike TCRs.

Method: immunoSEQ multiplex PCR; TCRdb's copy keeps in-frame clones and lacks some. The table has approximately 80,000 clones, approximately 83% seen once. Germline CDR1 and CDR2: MNHEY and SVGEGT. Trimming removed 5 bases from V and 7 bases from J, with 18 bases in between. This CDR3 is 15 amino acids long. The rearrangement uses TRBV6-2 or TRBV6-3 and TRBJ1-5, with a weak D call TRBD1 (5 bases). The material sequenced was peripheral blood, taken 28 days after the second AZD1222 dose. The source is an adult who received the AZD1222 COVID-19 vaccine. CDR3: CASSRDFPEGQPQHF. Here the CDR3 DNA reads TGTGCCAGCAGTCGGGACTTCCCAGAGGGGCAGCCCCAGCATTTT.